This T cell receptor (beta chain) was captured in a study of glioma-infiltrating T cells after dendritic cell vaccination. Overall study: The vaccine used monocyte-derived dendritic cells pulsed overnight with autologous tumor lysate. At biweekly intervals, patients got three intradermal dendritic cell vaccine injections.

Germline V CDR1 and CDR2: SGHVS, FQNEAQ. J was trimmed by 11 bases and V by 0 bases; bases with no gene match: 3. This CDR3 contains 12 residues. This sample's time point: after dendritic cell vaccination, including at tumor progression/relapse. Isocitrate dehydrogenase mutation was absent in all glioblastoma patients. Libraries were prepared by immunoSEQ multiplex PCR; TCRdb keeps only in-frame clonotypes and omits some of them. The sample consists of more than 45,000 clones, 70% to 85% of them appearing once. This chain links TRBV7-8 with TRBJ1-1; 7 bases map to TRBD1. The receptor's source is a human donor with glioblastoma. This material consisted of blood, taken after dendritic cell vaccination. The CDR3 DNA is TGTGCCAGCAGCTTAGCGACAGGGAGCGCTTTCTTT. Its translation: CASSLATGSAFF.